Sequencing of this TCR beta chain was carried out in a study of graft-versus-host responses after intestinal transplantation. Method: immunoSEQ multiplex PCR; TCRdb's copy keeps in-frame clones and lacks some. The data contain under 95,000 clones, 80% to 85% of them singletons. Concerning this clone: What it recognizes is unknown.

The sequence was collected from a human donor who received an intestinal transplant. Sequenced material: unstimulated CD4+ T cells sorted from spleen or lymph node cells, taken before intestinal transplant.

The DNA for the CDR3 is TGCGCCAGCAGCTTGCAGGGAGAGACCCAGTACTTC. This sequence encodes CASSLQGETQYF. V and J are TRBV5-1 and TRBJ2-5; the D gene is possibly TRBD1 (5 bases). V lost 1 base and J 4 bases, leaving 5 bases between the germline ends. The CDR3 consists of 12 residues. From germline, CDR1 is SGHRS and CDR2 YFSETQ. Filled out from reference TRBV5-1 and TRBJ2-5, the complete variable domain reads KAGVTQTPRYLIKTRGQQVTLSCSPISGHRSVSWYQQTPGQGLQFLFEYFSETQRNKGNFPGRFSGRQFSNSRSEMNVSTLELGDSALYLCASSLQGETQYFGPGTRLLVL.